This is a list of T cell receptor beta chains from one sample in a study of metastatic and nonmetastatic thyroid tumors. TCRdb re-called clones from the PCR reads using MiXCR. This table holds approximately 60,000 clones, less than 30% found once. The specimen was blood. Receptor source: a female donor with papillary thyroid cancer or a benign thyroid nodule (not recorded which). Some clones in this sample may be carry-over from other donors' samples. The CDR3 runs from the conserved cysteine through the conserved F or W. Fields, in order: J gene, D gene, clone size, V gene, CDR3 DNA, CDR3 protein. A D gene is named only where the DNA matches it firmly. The size field is filled for only some rows; it gives once, few, many or a size class.

TRBJ2-2	NA	NA	TRBV28	TGTGCCAGCACGGTCGGTACCGGGGAGCTGTTTTTT	CASTVGTGELFF
TRBJ1-5	NA	NA	TRBV14	TGTGCCAGCAGCCAAGACGGTACCTATAGCAATCAGCCCCAGCATTTT	CASSQDGTYSNQPQHF
TRBJ2-3	NA	many	TRBV5-1	TGCGCCAGCAGCCCAGGCAGGGCTAGACGCACAGATACGCAGTATTTT	CASSPGRARRTDTQYF
TRBJ1-2	TRBD1	NA	TRBV20-1	TGCAGCCCGGGGACAGGGGGCCTTGGTGGCTACACCTTC	CSPGTGGLGGYTF
TRBJ1-5	TRBD1	medium-sized	TRBV6-6	TGTGCCAGCAGTTACGCGGACAGGGAAAATCAGCCCCAGCATTTT	CASSYADRENQPQHF
TRBJ2-7	NA	NA	TRBV20-1	TGCAGTGCTCCGACTGAGAGGTCCTACGAGCAGTACTTC	CSAPTERSYEQYF
TRBJ2-3	NA	few	TRBV28	TGTGCCAGCAGTTTACGAGGGGCCCCAGGGGCAGATACGCAGTATTTT	CASSLRGAPGADTQYF
TRBJ2-5	TRBD2	NA	TRBV6-2/TRBV6-3	TGTGCCAGCAAGCGGGGTCGGGGTGGGGAGACCCAGTACTTC	CASKRGRGGETQYF
TRBJ2-1	TRBD2	many	TRBV6-4	TGTGCCAGCAGCCGAGCGGGAGAACTGGGGAATGAGCAGTTCTTC	CASSRAGELGNEQFF
TRBJ1-2	NA	NA	TRBV12-3/TRBV12-4	TGTGCCAGCAAGGGGATCTATGGCTACACCTTC	CASKGIYGYTF
TRBJ1-2	TRBD1	few	TRBV30	TGTGCCTGGAGTCAAGACAGGGCAATGAGCTATGGCTACACCTTC	CAWSQDRAMSYGYTF
TRBJ1-1	TRBD1	NA	TRBV28	TGTGCCAGCAGTCCCTTGAGGACAGGGGTGAACACTGAAGCTTTCTTT	CASSPLRTGVNTEAFF
TRBJ1-1	NA	few	TRBV12-3/TRBV12-4	TGTGCCAGCACCGGGGGCCGGTACAATGAAGCTTTCTTT	CASTGGRYNEAFF
TRBJ1-6	NA	few	TRBV10-3	TGTGCCACGTACGACGAAGGGAATTCACCCCTCCACTTT	CATYDEGNSPLHF
TRBJ1-2	NA	NA	TRBV6-1	TGTGCCAGCAGTGGGGGACCAGGGGATGGCTACACCTTC	CASSGGPGDGYTF
TRBJ2-7	TRBD2	once	TRBV7-8	TGTGCCAGCAGCTTAGTCTCTAGCGGATTTCTCTACGAGCAGTACTTC	CASSLVSSGFLYEQYF
TRBJ2-7	TRBD2	NA	TRBV6-1	TGTGCCAGCAGACTAGCGGGAAAGGAGTACGAGCAGTACTTC	CASRLAGKEYEQYF